This TCR beta chain was documented in a study of blood T cells in healthy people across ages (dated by TCRdb to the mid-2010s). Some background on the complete study: In model experiments, template switching captured about one uniquely barcoded TCR beta cDNA molecule for every two T cells. Donors were grouped into four age groups: young (average 16 years), middle-aged (over 35), aged (around 62) and long-lived (approximately 75). Using deep sequencing normalized with unique cDNA molecular identifiers, the study measured how TCR beta repertoire diversity changes with age. Using the same blood draw, the study looked at two additional independent replicas of 1 million unique cDNA reads for two donors, one aged 18 to 30 and the other aged 80 or older.

According to the germline V gene (reference sequence), CDR1 reads SEHNR and CDR2 reads FQNEAQ. The V end gives up 8 bases and the J end 7 bases, leaving 6 bases in the junction not matched to a gene. The CDR3 sequence holds 13 residues, the cysteine and phenylalanine included. Just CDR3 DNA is preserved here, 39 bases in frame from base 1. The paper as a whole reports these results and caveats: As age increased, observed TCR beta diversity per million T cells dropped in a roughly linear way, and a significant reduction was already evident by age about 40. Bulk unsorted PBMC profiling prevented conclusive comparison of naive and antigen-experienced compartments. Estimates of total diversity based on one million sequenced T cells were considered lower bounds and underestimates. Compared with the aged group, the long-lived group had more naive CD4+ T cells, fewer expanded clones and increased TCR diversity, a pattern suggesting age selection. Observed TCR beta diversity correlated strongly with the percentage of naive T cells measured by flow cytometry. Because donor CMV infection status was unknown, age-related changes in expanded clonotypes were potentially confounded.

A word on this clonotype: Its specific antigen is unknown. Per-base qualities were not stored, and no clone one base away is much larger.

The 40 or so donors, aged about 6 to 95 years, were systemically healthy Caucasian individuals from Russia. Around 10 milliliters of peripheral blood were drawn from each donor into EDTA-treated Vacutainer tubes. PBMCs were isolated by Ficoll-Paque density-gradient centrifugation, with at least 6.5 million obtained per sample. Total RNA, at least 6 micrograms per sample, was extracted from PBMCs with Trizol reagent. For every donor, an aliquot of PBMCs went through flow cytometry to measure the percentages of naive CD45RAhigh/CD27high T cells. The library was obtained by 5' RACE. Sequencing was performed on an Illumina HiSeq 2500. A second roughly 6 to 11 cycle PCR used a sample-barcoded 5' primer and a J-beta primer mix. Each TCR beta cDNA molecule received a unique molecular identifier from a template-switch 5' adaptor carrying 12 random nucleotides. Each sample yielded at least 2.5 million CDR3-containing paired-end reads. First-strand cDNA synthesis was performed from all RNA using the Mint cDNA synthesis kit, with priming by a TRBC-specific oligonucleotide. All cDNA was treated with uracil-DNA glycosylase and then went through a first 18-cycle PCR with the universal primers M1SS and BC2_uni_R. The paper's processing steps were these. Each sample was normalized by randomly selecting 1 million high-quality reads, each carrying a distinct molecular identifier. Instead of being binned into consensus sequences, reads with shared molecular identifiers were discarded. MiTCR, run with a Q25 quality threshold and the strictest error-elimination algorithm, handled CDR3 identification, clonotype clustering and error correction. A nonparametric unseen species model using Euler transformation provided a lower-bound estimate of total TCR beta diversity. TCRdb cleaned the public reads at Q25 with fastp, built clones with MiXCR and kept in-frame beta chains. Here each entry gathers all rows of one CDR3 protein and keeps the most common genes and DNA. These V and J calls originate from TCRdb's pipeline instead of the authors' own analysis. The sample table records 750,000 to 950,000 distinct CDR3 sequences; roughly 24% of these occur just once. 2.5% to 3.5% of the sample rests with the top ten.

The data also belong to a second study, concerning T cells of mothers and their children. The second publication reports: Nine systemically healthy Caucasian individuals served as donors, namely three mothers together with their six children. cDNA synthesis consumed the entire amount of extracted RNA, loaded at 1.5 ug RNA in each 15 ul reaction. Sample barcodes and 2-4 random nucleotides were added via the M1S primer in the second PCR. Over 8.5 million TCR beta CDR3 reads came from each mother, compared with approximately 2.8 million reads from each child. Thymic selection shapes the output of TCR recombination in a similar way in related and unrelated pairs, and inherited differences have a minor effect. Normalized repertoire overlap was always found to be slightly, but never significantly, higher in related mother-child pairs than in unrelated mother-child pairs. Persistent microchimeric T cell clones were not detected, at a sensitivity of around 95 clones per million clonotypes. To look for features that set related mother-child pairs apart from unrelated individuals, the researchers ran deep NGS to compare the TCR beta repertoires of mothers and children. The mean age was approximately 41 +/- 4 years for the mothers and roughly 11 +/- 4 years for the children. After adapter ligation with NEBNext reagents, the libraries were sequenced on Illumina HiSeq 2000 with 100+100 nt paired-end reads. To prevent cross-contamination, the mother and child libraries were prepared a month apart and were sequenced in separate runs. For each donor, between 500,000 and 2,000,000 distinct TCR beta clonotypes were identified. Naive TCR beta clonotypes were estimated from low-frequency clonotypes matched to each donor's FACS-determined naive share, without sorting.

Sequenced material: blood. The clonotype originates from a boy between 10 and 17 years old in good health. The chain joins TRBV7-9 to TRBJ1-4; TRBD1 aligns with 8 central bases. CDR3 region: CASSSQGVEKLFF. The DNA sequence is as follows: TGTGCCAGCTCTTCACAGGGGGTTGAAAAACTGTTTTTT. With the portions outside the CDR3 filled from the reference TRBV7-9 and TRBJ1-4 genes, the complete variable region becomes DTGVSQNPRHKITKRGQNVTFRCDPISEHNRLYWYRQTLGQGPEFLTYFQNEAQLEKSRLLSDRFSAERPKGSFSTLEIQRTEQGDSAMYLCASSSQGVEKLFFGSGTQLSVL.